This T cell receptor beta chain derives from a study of blood T cell repertoires in COVID-19. The CDR3 spans 14 residues. V gave up 0 bases and J gave up 1 base, with 5 bases separating them. Per germline, CDR1 SGHTS and CDR2 YDEGEE. In the original analysis: Amplification from reference gene primers served as the basis for estimated nucleated cell counts. Only in-frame clones appear in the TCRdb table, and some are missing; sequencing was by immunoSEQ multiplex PCR. V and J calls and clone size are copied from that table; D and trimming were computed from the DNA. The data hold roughly 320,000 clones, with roughly nine tenths observed a single time.

This clonotype was obtained from a woman aged 25 to 39 with COVID-19, enrolled during active disease. The chain couples TRBV5-8 to TRBJ1-5; D ambiguous. The specimen sequenced was peripheral blood. DNA of the CDR3: TGTGCCAGCAGCTTGGGGGCGAGCAATCAGCCCCAGCATTTT. Amino acids: CASSLGASNQPQHF.